A selection of T cell receptor beta chains follows, all from one sample in a study of PD-L1 blockade in urothelial cancer. Sequencing was performed with immunoSEQ multiplex PCR; in TCRdb, only in-frame clones are kept and a portion is missing. Of tens of thousands of clones in the sample, about 83% were seen once. Sequences were derived from PBMCs, sampled around atezolizumab (anti-PD-L1) treatment. These receptors were obtained from a woman between 70 and 85 years old with urothelial cancer. Each CDR3 is given with its conserved first and last residue. A D gene is named only where the DNA matches it firmly. Where a row states a size, it is once, few, many or the class of an expanded clone; other rows omit it.

d_call	v_call	clone_size	j_call	cdr3_nt	cdr3_aa
-	TRBV15	once	TRBJ1-1	TGTGCCACCAGCAGAGATCGGTCTCAGGGGACTGAAGCTTTCTTT	CATSRDRSQGTEAFF
TRBD1	TRBV27	-	TRBJ1-2	TGTGCCAGCAGGGGGAGACAGGGGGCCTTCAACTATGGCTACACCTTC	CASRGRQGAFNYGYTF
-	TRBV5-1	-	TRBJ1-2	TGCGCCAGCAGCTCGGGAGGACAGACTTATGGCTACACCTTC	CASSSGGQTYGYTF
TRBD1	TRBV7-2	-	TRBJ1-2	TGTGCCAGCAGCTTAGATCTCGGCAGGGGGCTGGCCTATGGCTACACCTTC	CASSLDLGRGLAYGYTF
-	TRBV21-1	-	TRBJ1-2	TGTGCCAGCAGCAAAGTAGGCGGGACAGCGATTAACTATGGCTACACCTTC	CASSKVGGTAINYGYTF
-	TRBV10-1	-	TRBJ2-7	TGCGCCAGCAGTGAGGCCCAGAACTACGAGCAGTACTTC	CASSEAQNYEQYF
-	TRBV30	-	TRBJ1-4	TGTGCCTGGAGTCCGGACAGTGCTAATGGAAAACTGTTTTTT	CAWSPDSANGKLFF
TRBD1	TRBV28	-	TRBJ1-5	TGTGCCAGCAGTTTCGGGACAGGGCATCAGCCCCAGCATTTT	CASSFGTGHQPQHF
-	TRBV5-1	-	TRBJ1-4	TGCGCCAGCAGCTTGGTCGGTGACAGGAGTGAAAAACTGTTTTTT	CASSLVGDRSEKLFF
TRBD1	TRBV4-1	-	TRBJ1-1	TGCGCCAGCAGCCAGTTCCGGGACAGGGGTTTCACTGAAGCTTTCTTT	CASSQFRDRGFTEAFF
-	TRBV14	-	TRBJ1-3	TGTGCCAGCAGCCAAACCCCGGGTGCCTCTGGAAACACCATATATTTT	CASSQTPGASGNTIYF
-	TRBV11-3	-	TRBJ2-1	TGTGCCAGCAGCTCGAACGTCTATCCCCATTACAATGAGCAGTTCTTC	CASSSNVYPHYNEQFF
TRBD1	TRBV14	few	TRBJ1-6	TGTGCCAGCAGCCAGGACAGGGGTACTTCACCCCTCCACTTT	CASSQDRGTSPLHF
TRBD1	TRBV30	-	TRBJ1-5	TGTGCCTGTGGCCCCGGGACAGGGCCGACTCAGCCCCAGCATTTT	CACGPGTGPTQPQHF
TRBD2	TRBV18	-	TRBJ2-5	TGTGCCAGCTCATTACTAGCGGGAATCGGGGAGACCCAGTACTTC	CASSLLAGIGETQYF
TRBD1	TRBV15	-	TRBJ2-7	TGTGCCACCAGCAGCAGGACAGGGGCCCACGAGCAGTACTTC	CATSSRTGAHEQYF
-	TRBV7-8	-	TRBJ2-5	TGTGCCAGCACCAACCCGACGGAGCAAGAGACCCAGTACTTC	CASTNPTEQETQYF
-	TRBV7-9	few	TRBJ1-2	TGTGCCAGCAGCACCCGTAACAGGGTGCATGGCTACACCTTC	CASSTRNRVHGYTF
-	TRBV10-3	-	TRBJ1-5	TGTGCCATCTCCACAGCCGATAGCAATCAGCCCCAGCATTTT	CAISTADSNQPQHF
TRBD2	TRBV10-3	few	TRBJ2-3	TGTGCCATCAGTGCCTCAACTAGCGGGACGTATACGCAGTATTTT	CAISASTSGTYTQYF
-	TRBV19	-	TRBJ2-7	TGTGCCAGTAGTATAGCTGACTTCCAACCGGGACATCCCGCGGCAGGGCAGTACTTC	CASSIADFQPGHPAAGQYF
-	TRBV9	few	TRBJ1-1	TGTGCCAGCAGCGTCCGTCTGAACACTGAAGCTTTCTTT	CASSVRLNTEAFF
TRBD1	TRBV6-1	-	TRBJ2-1	TGTGCCAGCACACCCGACAGGGCTTTAGGTGAGCAGTTCTTC	CASTPDRALGEQFF
-	TRBV7-2	-	TRBJ2-2	TGTGCCAGCAGTAGGATGGGAGACACCGGGGAGCTGTTTTTT	CASSRMGDTGELFF
-	TRBV5-4	few	TRBJ2-7	TGTGCCAGCAGCTTCGAGTCTAACGAGCAGTACTTC	CASSFESNEQYF
TRBD1	TRBV6-1	few	TRBJ2-7	TGTGCCAGCACCCCCCTGGGACAGGGCTACGAGCAGTACTTC	CASTPLGQGYEQYF
TRBD2	TRBV18	-	TRBJ2-4	TGTGCCAGCTCCCCAGCGGGGGGGAGCAAAAACATTCAGTACTTC	CASSPAGGSKNIQYF
TRBD2	TRBV6-6	once	TRBJ2-1	TGTGCCAGCAGTTCAATAGCGGGGGGGCGGCATGAGCAGTTCTTC	CASSSIAGGRHEQFF
-	TRBV27	-	TRBJ2-5	TGTGCCAGCAGTTTAATAGGTCGGGGTCTACCTCAAGAGACCCAGTACTTC	CASSLIGRGLPQETQYF
-	TRBV7-2	many	TRBJ1-2	TGTGCCAGCAGCTTAGAACCAGGCCAAGCTAACTATGGCTACACCTTC	CASSLEPGQANYGYTF
TRBD1	TRBV19	-	TRBJ1-5	TGTGCCAGTAGTCCGGGACAGGGTCTTCAGCCCCAGCATTTT	CASSPGQGLQPQHF
-	TRBV7-9	-	TRBJ1-4	TGTGCCAGCAGCCCCGATCCTGGCGGGAATGAAAAACTGTTTTTT	CASSPDPGGNEKLFF
-	TRBV18	-	TRBJ2-5	TGTGCCAGCTCACGTGACAGCGAGACCCAGTACTTC	CASSRDSETQYF
-	TRBV2	-	TRBJ2-1	TGTGCCAGCAGCTATGAGAATGAGCAGTTCTTC	CASSYENEQFF
TRBD1	TRBV11-2	-	TRBJ2-7	TGTGCCAGCAGCGGATGGGACAGGGGAGCCCACGAGCAGTACTTC	CASSGWDRGAHEQYF
-	TRBV4-1	-	TRBJ2-3	TGCGCCAGCAGCCTGGGAGCGGCCACAGATACGCAGTATTTT	CASSLGAATDTQYF
-	TRBV10-3	-	TRBJ1-2	TGTGCCATCAGTAATGAGGTCGTCTATGGCTACACCTTC	CAISNEVVYGYTF
-	TRBV9	-	TRBJ1-1	TGTGCCAGCAGCGTAGGGGGGGGCCTGAACACTGAAGCTTTCTTT	CASSVGGGLNTEAFF
TRBD1	TRBV9	-	TRBJ1-2	TGTGCCAGCGTAGGGGGCAATGGCTACACCTTC	CASVGGNGYTF
-	TRBV14	-	TRBJ1-3	TGTGCCAGCAGCCAAGATCCGGGAGGGCTAGGAAACACCATATATTTT	CASSQDPGGLGNTIYF
-	TRBV4-1	-	TRBJ2-7	TGCGCCAGCAGCCATGAGTCCTACGAGCAGTACTTC	CASSHESYEQYF
-	TRBV30	-	TRBJ1-2	TGTGCCTGGAGTAGTACAGCTACAATTTTCTATGGCTACACCTTC	CAWSSTATIFYGYTF
TRBD1	TRBV28	few	TRBJ1-4	TGTGCCAGCAGCATAGGCGGGACAGGGTGGCCTAATGAAAAACTGTTTTTT	CASSIGGTGWPNEKLFF
-	TRBV4-2	-	TRBJ2-3	TGTGCCAGCAGCCCACAGTTGGGAGTTTTTACAGATACGCAGTATTTT	CASSPQLGVFTDTQYF
-	TRBV30	-	TRBJ1-5	TGTGCCTGGAGCGCAACTAGATACGATCAGCCCCAGCATTTT	CAWSATRYDQPQHF
TRBD1	TRBV30	-	TRBJ1-4	TGTGCCTGGACCGGGACAGGGAGTGGAAAACTGTTTTTT	CAWTGTGSGKLFF
-	TRBV29-1	-	TRBJ1-2	TGCAGCGTTGTGACAAATAACTATGGCTACACCTTC	CSVVTNNYGYTF
-	TRBV2	few	TRBJ2-3	TGTGCCAGCAGTTCCCGGGACTCCGGCACAGATACGCAGTATTTT	CASSSRDSGTDTQYF
TRBD1	TRBV29-1	-	TRBJ2-5	TGCAGCGCCAAGGGGGGACAGGGTCAAGAGACCCAGTACTTC	CSAKGGQGQETQYF
-	TRBV19	-	TRBJ1-2	TGTGCCAGTAGTTCAGGGGAGAACTATGGCTACACCTTC	CASSSGENYGYTF
-	TRBV27	-	TRBJ2-7	TGTGCCAGCAGCCCTGGACAGCTCTACGAGCAGTACTTC	CASSPGQLYEQYF
TRBD2	TRBV5-1	-	TRBJ2-5	TGCGCCAGCAGCTCGGGGGGGCCAGGGGAGACCCAGTACTTC	CASSSGGPGETQYF
-	TRBV5-1	-	TRBJ2-1	TGCGCCAGCAGCTCCGGCGGCGGACTCTCCTACAATGAGCAGTTCTTC	CASSSGGGLSYNEQFF
-	TRBV27	-	TRBJ1-2	TGTGCCAGCAGTTTCATAGGGACACGAAGGGACTATGGCTACACCTTC	CASSFIGTRRDYGYTF
-	TRBV19	-	TRBJ2-7	TGTGCCAGTAGTATTCGCTACAGGGAGAACGAGCAGTACTTC	CASSIRYRENEQYF
TRBD2	TRBV18	-	TRBJ2-5	TGTGCCAGCTCGGCTCGGGGGGGCCAGGAGACCCAGTACTTC	CASSARGGQETQYF
TRBD2	TRBV19	-	TRBJ2-3	TGTGCCAGTAGTATAGTTGGACTAGGAGAGGCAGATACGCAGTATTTT	CASSIVGLGEADTQYF
TRBD2	TRBV27	once	TRBJ2-3	TGTGCCAGCAGTTTTCGGAAGTTTTCGGGGGGAGGGAGCACAGATACGCAGTATTTT	CASSFRKFSGGGSTDTQYF
-	TRBV27	-	TRBJ1-5	TGTGCCAGCAGTTTTCAGGGTGCGGCTCAGCCCCAGCATTTT	CASSFQGAAQPQHF
-	TRBV5-6	few	TRBJ2-3	TGTGCCAGCAGCTTGAGGGACTCCACTGCTAGAGATACGCAGTATTTT	CASSLRDSTARDTQYF